This T cell receptor beta chain was found in a study of OX40 agonist ivuxolimab in advanced cancers. Trimming removed 4 bases at V and 2 bases at J, with 21 bases between. This CDR3 has 18 amino acids. CDR1 and CDR2 (germline): LNHDA, SQIVND (reference sequence). The table lists this clone with a count of one. Its antigen remains unidentified. Overall study results and limits: Antigen specificity remained undetermined for the expanded peripheral T cells. CD8+ T cells showed, on average, more clonal expansion than CD4+ cells. There were also nonresponders showing low normalized T-cell clonal expansion. Some of the lowest clonal expansion was seen in partial responders at 0.1-3.0 mg/kg.

Only in-frame clones appear in the TCRdb table, and some are missing; sequencing was by immunoSEQ multiplex PCR. The sample shows approximately 19,000 clones, around 79% of them seen only once. The sequence derives from an adult with an advanced solid tumor such as melanoma, head and neck, liver or kidney cancer. The chain employs TRBV19 and TRBJ1-5, with D maybe TRBD1 (5 bases). Sequenced here: CD4+ or CD8+ T cells sorted from blood, sampled in a trial of the OX40 agonist ivuxolimab. The CDR3 here is CASSSPPGPTMGNQPQHF. DNA of the CDR3: TGTGCCAGTAGTAGCCCACCGGGACCGACTATGGGCAATCAGCCCCAGCATTTT. Full variable domain (outside the CDR3, taken from reference TRBV19 and TRBJ1-5): DGGITQSPKYLFRKEGQNVTLSCEQNLNHDAMYWYRQDPGQGLRLIYYSQIVNDFQKGDIAEGYSVSREKKESFPLTVTSAQKNPTAFYLCASSSPPGPTMGNQPQHFGDGTRLSIL.